Below are 29 T cell receptor beta chains sequenced from a single sample in a study of vaccination and CD4 T cells after COVID-19. No cognate antigen is known for these TCRs. Sequencing of the DNA from cultured CD4+ T cells was carried out with the Oncomine TCR Beta short-read assay. TCRdb re-analysed the PCR reads in MiXCR, keeping a single row per CDR3 protein. The sample carries 10,000 to 15,000 distinct CDR3 sequences, 40% to 55% recorded once. Documented treatment: roughly ten-day PBMC culture with coronavirus spike peptide pools or control peptides (ViraFEST assay). This specimen was CD4+ T cells from blood, cultured in vitro, taken before SARS-CoV-2 vaccination. These receptors were taken from a human donor who had recovered from COVID-19.

This clonotype came up a few times. The chain joins TRBV24-1 to TRBJ2-5; the D gene is possibly TRBD1 (6 bases). The CDR3 extends over 14 amino acids. CDR1 and CDR2 from the germline V gene are KGHDR and SFDVKD. The germline V and J ends were trimmed by 5 bases and 4 bases, with 13 bases remaining between them. CDR3 sequence reads: CATSAAGDRETQYF. The CDR3 coding sequence is TGTGCCACCAGTGCGGCAGGGGATCGAGAGACCCAGTACTTC.

The sample holds a few counts of this clonotype. V usage is TRBV25-1 and J usage is TRBJ1-1; the D is unclear. CDR3 length: 13 residues. Trimming stripped 4 bases from V and 7 bases from J, with 13 bases between. Germline CDR1 is MGHDK and CDR2 is SYGVNS. CDR3: CASSGSPRYEAFF. Here the CDR3 DNA reads TGTGCCAGCAGTGGATCACCTAGATATGAAGCTTTCTTT.

This chain connects TRBV27 to TRBJ2-5; 8 nucleotides align to TRBD2. CDR1 and CDR2 (germline): MNHEY, SMNVEV (reference sequence). V shed 6 bases and J 3 bases; nucleotides not matched to a gene: 6. The CDR3 has 14 residues. In DNA form, the CDR3 reads TGTGCCAGCAGACCCCGGGGGGGGGAAGAGACCCAGTACTTC. It encodes CASRPRGGEETQYF.

The rearrangement links TRBV7-9 to TRBJ1-6; 8 bases fit TRBD1. CDR1 is SEHNR and CDR2 is FQNEAQ in the germline V gene (reference sequence). With 0 bases clipped from V and 7 bases from J, the junction kept 5 bases outside the gene matches. The CDR3 consists of 16 residues. The CDR3 loop is CASSLAPTGVNSPLHF. Here the CDR3 DNA reads TGTGCCAGCAGCTTAGCCCCGACAGGGGTAAATTCACCCCTCCACTTT. Based on the CDR3 plus reference TRBV7-9 and TRBJ1-6, the full variable domain is DTGVSQNPRHKITKRGQNVTFRCDPISEHNRLYWYRQTLGQGPEFLTYFQNEAQLEKSRLLSDRFSAERPKGSFSTLEIQRTEQGDSAMYLCASSLAPTGVNSPLHFGNGTRLTVT.

The chain combines TRBV20-1 with TRBJ2-7, with D possibly TRBD2 on 5 matching bases. V lost 1 base and J 0 bases, leaving 16 bases between the germline ends. CDR3 size: 16 residues. Germline V gene sequence: CDR1 DFQATT, CDR2 SNEGSKA (reference sequence). CDR3 loop: CSARGESAGLSYEQYF. The CDR3 nucleotides read TGCAGTGCTAGAGGTGAGTCTGCGGGTCTCTCCTACGAGCAGTACTTC.

This clonotype showed up just a few times. The chain joins TRBV6-2 or TRBV6-3 to TRBJ1-1, with TRBD1 as a possible D gene (5 bases). This CDR3 has 13 amino acids. Looked up from germline, CDR1 is MNHEY and CDR2 is SVGEGT. Trimming left V 8 bases short and J 6 bases short, with 16 bases between. DNA of the CDR3: TGTGCCAGCCTTCCACGACAGCTCGCTGAAGCTTTCTTT. Its translation is CASLPRQLAEAFF.

This sequence joins TRBV15 and TRBJ1-6; no clear D gene. V lost 4 bases to trimming and J lost 6 bases, with 7 bases between them. Per the germline V gene, CDR1 is LNHNV and CDR2 is YYDKDF (reference sequence). The CDR3 covers 13 residues. The CDR3 region has the DNA TGTGCCACCAGCACCGATGGTAATTCACCCCTCCACTTT. This sequence encodes CATSTDGNSPLHF.

The V call is TRBV6-1, the J call TRBJ2-1; weak D call: TRBD1 (5 bases). CDR1 is MNHNS, CDR2 SASEGT, per germline. The CDR3 is 14 amino acids. The ends were cut back, 5 bases at V and 5 bases at J, with 13 bases in the middle. In nucleotides, the CDR3 is TGTGCCAGCAGTAATGCAGGGTGGCACAATGAGCAGTTCTTC. Its protein is CASSNAGWHNEQFF.

In its sample, this clonotype was seen a few times. This sequence joins TRBV28 and TRBJ2-7, with 8 bases aligning to TRBD2. This CDR3 is built from 13 residues. The V segment lost 7 bases and the J segment 2 bases; nucleotides outside the gene matches: 4. Germline V gives CDR1 MDHEN, CDR2 SYDVKM. The chain's CDR3 is CASTQREPYEQYF. For the CDR3, the DNA is TGTGCCAGCACCCAGCGGGAGCCCTACGAGCAGTACTTC.

The chain recombines TRBV18 with TRBJ2-5; D possibly corresponds to TRBD1 (7 bases). The CDR3 sequence is 16 residues long. Per germline, CDR1 KGHSH and CDR2 LQKENI. Between the trimmed V and J ends, which lost 6 bases and 5 bases, there was a span of 22 bases. The DNA of the CDR3 is TGTGCCAGCTCTTCGGTGACGGAGGGGGCCGGGGAGACCCAGTACTTC. Its translation is CASSSVTEGAGETQYF.

The chain has TRBV20-1 and TRBJ2-5; 7 bases map to TRBD1. The junction had 4 bases not matched to a gene; V was cut back by 5 bases and J by 4 bases. Per the germline V gene, CDR1 is DFQATT and CDR2 is SNEGSKA (reference sequence). CDR3 size: 12 residues. The CDR3 DNA reads TGCAGTGCTTTCAGACAGGGAGAGACCCAGTACTTC. Translation gives CSAFRQGETQYF.

The chain is built from TRBV7-8 and TRBJ1-1; perhaps TRBD1 as D (6 bases). The ends were cut back, 5 bases at V and 7 bases at J, with 17 bases in the middle. The length of the CDR3 is 14 residues. Germline V gives CDR1 SGHVS, CDR2 FQNEAQ. CDR3 protein: CASSLQGMRGEAFF. The CDR3 coding sequence is TGTGCCAGCAGCCTACAGGGAATGAGGGGTGAAGCTTTCTTT.

J is TRBJ2-7 and V is TRBV28; D is ambiguous. Germline assignment: CDR1 MDHEN and CDR2 SYDVKM. Trimming cost V 6 bases and J 3 bases, with 15 bases left between them. The CDR3 length is 14 residues. This chain's CDR3 is CASRLSVTVYEQYF. Written as DNA, the CDR3 is TGTGCCAGCAGACTCAGTGTTACGGTCTACGAGCAGTACTTC.

This clonotype was observed a few times. This chain connects TRBV11-3 to TRBJ1-1, with 7 bases aligning to TRBD1. Trimming took 1 base from V and 8 from J; bases not matched to a gene: 7. CDR1 is SGHNT and CDR2 is YENEEA in the germline V gene. The CDR3 extends over 14 amino acids. The CDR3 reads CASSLARQGPEAFF. The CDR3 nucleotides read TGTGCCAGCAGCTTAGCCCGACAGGGACCGGAAGCTTTCTTT.

The V call is TRBV7-2, the J call TRBJ1-5; D not resolved. Germline-derived CDR1 and CDR2 are SGHTA and FQGNSA. Trimming removed 4 bases from V and 6 bases from J, with 13 bases in between. The CDR3 totals 14 residues. CDR3 amino acids: CASSSTPGRQPQHF. The CDR3 nucleotides read TGTGCCAGCAGCTCCACTCCGGGCCGTCAGCCCCAGCATTTT.

Comment on this clonotype: One junction end disagrees with the germline gene, perhaps due to a read error. The chain links TRBV10-3 to TRBJ1-1; 8 nucleotides match TRBD1. This CDR3 contains 15 residues. The germline gives CDR1 ENHRY, CDR2 SYGVKD. Written as DNA, the CDR3 is TGTGCCAGCAGTGGGGCCAGGGGGCTATACACTGAAGCTTTCTTT. Amino acid sequence: CASSGARGLYTEAFF.

This chain links TRBV7-2 with TRBJ2-5, with a possible D match to TRBD1 (6 bases). In germline, CDR1 is SGHTA, CDR2 FQGNSA. The CDR3 runs 14 residues. Between the trimmed V and J ends, which lost 2 bases and 5 bases, there was a span of 12 bases. The DNA of the CDR3 is TGTGCCAGCAGCTTATACGGACAGAGGGAGACCCAGTACTTC. Translated, it gives CASSLYGQRETQYF. Full variable domain (rest looked up from reference TRBV7-2 and TRBJ2-5): GAGVSQSPSNKVTEKGKDVELRCDPISGHTALYWYRQSLGQGLEFLIYFQGNSAPDKSGLPSDRFSAERTGGSVSTLTIQRTQQEDSAVYLCASSLYGQRETQYFGPGTRLLVL.

The CDR3 is CASSPRLGYLDDEQYF. CDR3 in DNA: TGTGCCAGCAGTCCCCGGCTGGGCTACTTAGACGACGAGCAGTACTTC. The rearrangement links TRBV28 to TRBJ2-7; D ambiguous. V was shortened by 5 bases and J by 5 bases, with 22 bases between the two germline ends. Per germline, CDR1 MDHEN and CDR2 SYDVKM. The CDR3 is 16 amino acids.

This clonotype was observed a handful of times. The gene calls are TRBV20-1 and TRBJ1-1; TRBD1 matches 9 bases. V lost 1 base to trimming and J lost 1 base; unmatched junction nucleotides: 1. Germline CDR1 and CDR2: DFQATT and SNEGSKA (reference sequence). The CDR3 is made up of 14 amino acids. The DNA of the CDR3 is TGCAGTGCTAGAGTACAGGGGGCGAACACTGAAGCTTTCTTT. This sequence encodes CSARVQGANTEAFF.

This clonotype has more than one count but fewer than ten. CDR3 amino acids: CSASYRRNTIYF. In DNA form, the CDR3 reads TGCAGTGCTAGTTACCGACGAAACACCATATATTTT. The V and J genes are TRBV20-1 and TRBJ1-3; no firm D call. Trimming left V 3 bases short and J 5 bases short, with 8 bases between. Germline CDR1 reads DFQATT; CDR2 reads SNEGSKA (reference sequence). This CDR3 is 12 amino acids long.

The chain links TRBV29-1 to TRBJ2-3, with 7 bases aligning to TRBD2. Germline assignment: CDR1 SQVTM and CDR2 ANQGSEA. The ends lost 7 bases at V and 5 bases at J; junction bases unmatched: 12. This CDR3 contains 14 residues. The CDR3 nucleotides are TGCAGCGGATCTCGGGCGGGAGTGCAAGATACGCAGTATTTT. Its translation: CSGSRAGVQDTQYF.

In this sample, this clonotype turned up a few times. CDR3 region: CSARDQDRGWSGTQYF. CDR3 DNA sequence: TGCAGTGCTAGAGATCAGGACAGGGGGTGGTCGGGGACCCAGTACTTC. The chain has TRBV20-1 and TRBJ2-5, with 10 bases identical to TRBD1. With V trimmed by 0 bases and J by 7 bases, 11 bases remained unmatched. Germline V gene lookup returns CDR1 DFQATT and CDR2 SNEGSKA (reference sequence). This CDR3 comprises 16 residues.

CDR3 in amino acids: CASSQDRGRVGGSPLHF. The CDR3 coding sequence is TGTGCCAGCAGCCAAGATCGGGGAAGGGTGGGAGGATCACCCCTCCACTTT. The chain joins TRBV14 to TRBJ1-6; D unresolved. The length of the CDR3 is 17 residues. CDR1 SGHDN and CDR2 FVKESK come from the germline V gene. V dropped 0 bases and J dropped 10 bases, with 19 bases sitting between them.

The genes are TRBV6-2 or TRBV6-3 and TRBJ2-1; possibly TRBD1 or TRBD2 for D (5 bases each). The CDR3 spans 16 residues. V lost 7 bases and J 4 bases, leaving 20 bases between the germline ends. Looked up from germline, CDR1 is MNHEY and CDR2 is SVGEGT. CDR3 loop: CASTMKFGAVYNEQFF. CDR3 sequence (DNA): TGTGCCAGCACCATGAAGTTCGGGGCTGTGTACAATGAGCAGTTCTTC.

The rearrangement uses TRBV27 and TRBJ1-1, with 8 bases aligning to TRBD1. The CDR3 consists of 16 residues. V gave up 2 bases and J gave up 1 base; unmatched junction bases: 6. Germline assignment: CDR1 MNHEY and CDR2 SMNVEV (reference sequence). The CDR3: CASSLLGQGANTEAFF. The CDR3 DNA is TGTGCCAGCAGTTTACTTGGGCAGGGGGCGAACACTGAAGCTTTCTTT.

This chain joins TRBV28 and TRBJ1-5; D gene unclear. Germline loops: CDR1 MDHEN, CDR2 SYDVKM. V was clipped by 3 bases and J by 0 bases, with 12 bases between them. The CDR3 totals 16 residues. The CDR3 bases are TGTGCCAGCAGTTTCTTGGACGTTTATAGCAATCAGCCCCAGCATTTT. This gives the protein CASSFLDVYSNQPQHF. Together with reference TRBV28 and TRBJ1-5, the CDR3 gives the full variable domain: DVKVTQSSRYLVKRTGEKVFLECVQDMDHENMFWYRQDPGLGLRLIYFSYDVKMKEKGDIPEGYSVSREKKERFSLILESASTNQTSMYLCASSFLDVYSNQPQHFGDGTRLSIL.

The chain employs TRBV19 and TRBJ2-5; TRBD1 agrees at 7 bases. The CDR3 runs 14 residues. V shed 4 bases, J shed 2 bases, and the junction held 4 bases outside the gene matches. Looked up from germline, CDR1 is LNHDA and CDR2 is SQIVND (reference sequence). CDR3 amino acids: CASSTRQGQETQYF. CDR3 nucleotides: TGTGCCAGTAGTACAAGACAGGGTCAAGAGACCCAGTACTTC.

The chain has TRBV11-3 and TRBJ1-2; the match to TRBD1 covers 7 bases. From germline, CDR1 is SGHNT and CDR2 YENEEA. After removal of 5 bases from V and 0 bases from J, the junction contained 0 bases not matched to a gene. CDR3 length equals 13 residues. The CDR3 DNA reads as TGTGCCAGCAGCGGGACAGCTAACTATGGCTACACCTTC. Its translation: CASSGTANYGYTF.

This clonotype has a handful of counts. The J gene is TRBJ1-2, the V gene TRBV7-9, with a weak D call TRBD1 (6 bases). The CDR3 totals 17 residues. V lost 5 bases and J 1 base, leaving 20 bases between the germline ends. CDR1 is SEHNR and CDR2 is FQNEAQ in the germline V gene (reference sequence). The CDR3 DNA is TGTGCCAGCAGCCACCCTGTCGGGGGGCGGATTAACTATGGCTACACCTTC. It is translated as CASSHPVGGRINYGYTF.